The 13 T cell receptor beta chains below all came from one sample that was sequenced in a study of T cells after yellow fever vaccination. TCRdb processed the 5' RACE reads anew with MiXCR; each CDR3 protein has one entry. The sample carries approximately 96,000 distinct CDR3 sequences, almost 9% recorded once. The source was CD8+ T cells not binding an NS4B(214-222) dextramer, sorted from PBMCs, collected roughly 15 days after the first yellow fever vaccination. These receptors were taken from a man aged 18 to 29 who received the YFV17D yellow fever vaccine.

This clonotype appeared a few times. This chain connects TRBV5-4 to TRBJ2-1, with TRBD2 identical over 10 bases. Trimming cost V 9 bases and J 6 bases; bases outside gene matches: 6. The CDR3 runs 13 residues. Germline loops: CDR1 SGHNT, CDR2 YYREEE (reference sequence). The CDR3, as DNA: TGTGCCACCGGGGTAGCGGGGGGCAATGAGCAGTTCTTC. The encoded protein is CATGVAGGNEQFF.

The chain employs TRBV6-5 and TRBJ2-3, with no clear D. This CDR3 is built from 12 residues. CDR1 is MNHEY and CDR2 is SVGAGI in the germline V gene. The V and J ends lost 5 bases and 6 bases respectively, with 9 bases between them. CDR3 sequence: CASSRYLDTQYF. Written as DNA, the CDR3 is TGTGCCAGCAGTCGGTACCTTGATACGCAGTATTTT.

This clonotype turned up a few times. The chain combines TRBV4-3 with TRBJ1-2; 7 positions match TRBD1. V dropped 8 bases and J dropped 7; count of bases not matched to a gene: 16. The CDR3 totals 15 residues. Germline CDR1 reads LGHNA; CDR2 reads YSLEER. CDR3 in DNA: TGCGCCAGCTCCCATAATAGACAGGGTTCGGCTGGCTACACCTTC. It specifies CASSHNRQGSAGYTF.

This clonotype was seen repeatedly, ten times or more. The chain couples TRBV21-1 to TRBJ2-7; the table's D call of TRBD2 was not tested on the DNA. TRBV21-1 counts as a pseudogene. CDR3 length: 16 amino acids. CDR3 amino acids: CASSKSFKASNCEQYV. Here the CDR3 DNA reads TGTGCCAGCAGCAAATCTTTTAAGGCTAGCAACTGCGAGCAGTACGTC.

The table lists this clonotype with many counts. The rearrangement links TRBV6-6 to TRBJ1-5; 9 nucleotides align to TRBD1. Germline V gives CDR1 MNHNY, CDR2 SVGAGI (reference sequence). J was trimmed by 9 bases and V by 6 bases; bases with no gene match: 6. The CDR3 consists of 13 residues. The chain's CDR3 is CASSLGTGRPQHF. CDR3 nucleotide sequence: TGTGCCAGCAGCCTAGGGACAGGGAGGCCCCAGCATTTT.

This clonotype has a count of ten or more. The chain couples TRBV4-2 to TRBJ2-3, with TRBD2 matching 8 bases. This CDR3 contains 17 residues. V lost 0 bases, J lost 2 bases, and 7 bases stayed unmatched. CDR1 LGHNA and CDR2 YNFKEQ come from the germline V gene. CDR3 DNA: TGTGCCAGCAGCCAAGACCCAGCGGGGGCGACCACAGATACGCAGTATTTT. This gives the protein CASSQDPAGATTDTQYF.

This clonotype was observed a handful of times. The gene calls are TRBV5-4 and TRBJ1-4, with D uncertain. With 3 bases removed from V and 8 bases from J, the gap between germline ends came to 14 bases. This CDR3 has 14 residues. Germline CDR1 SGHNT, CDR2 YYREEE (reference sequence). The chain's CDR3 is CASSSGPPQEKLFF. CDR3 in DNA: TGTGCCAGCAGCTCCGGGCCGCCTCAGGAAAAACTGTTTTTT.

This clonotype was counted only a few times. The CDR3 bases are TGCGCCAGCAGCGCCCGGGTAGCGCGCGGCGAGCAGTACTTC. The encoded protein is CASSARVARGEQYF. J is TRBJ2-7 and V is TRBV5-1; perhaps TRBD2 as D (5 bases). Trimming removed 4 bases at V and 6 bases at J, with 17 bases between. Germline CDR1 reads SGHRS; CDR2 reads YFSETQ. The CDR3 runs to 14 residues.

At least ten counts were recorded for this clonotype. Written as DNA, the CDR3 is TGTGCCACCGTGCAGTTTTTAGGTGACAATGAGCAGTTCTTC. Its translation: CATVQFLGDNEQFF. The chain carries TRBV15 and TRBJ2-1; D is uncertain. V was trimmed by 8 bases and J by 5 bases, leaving 16 bases between them. CDR3 length: 14 residues. Looked up from germline, CDR1 is LNHNV and CDR2 is YYDKDF (reference sequence).

The chain combines TRBV7-2 with TRBJ2-3; the match to TRBD2 covers 7 bases. The CDR3 consists of 12 residues. J lost 10 bases, V lost 3 bases, and 4 bases had no gene match. Per the germline V gene, CDR1 is SGHTA and CDR2 is FQGNSA. CDR3 nucleotides: TGTGCCAGCAGCTTTTTGGGGGGGTCGCAGTATTTT. Translating gives CASSFLGGSQYF.

The V gene is TRBV7-2, the J gene TRBJ2-2; 10 bases match TRBD2. CDR3 length: 15 amino acids. With 5 bases clipped from V and 4 bases from J, the junction kept 4 bases outside the gene matches. In germline, CDR1 is SGHTA, CDR2 FQGNSA. Here the CDR3 reads CASSHIAGGTGELFF. CDR3 in DNA: TGTGCCAGCAGCCATATAGCGGGGGGCACCGGGGAGCTGTTTTTT.

This clonotype was seen only a few times. The rearrangement links TRBV20-1 to TRBJ2-1, with 11 bases fitting TRBD2. V was pared by 8 bases and J by 9 bases, with 12 bases of the junction left unmatched. The CDR3 runs to 14 residues. Germline-derived CDR1 and CDR2 are DFQATT and SNEGSKA (reference sequence). The CDR3 loop is CSSLAGGAQIEQFF. CDR3 nucleotide sequence: TGCAGTTCTTTAGCGGGGGGGGCCCAGATTGAGCAGTTCTTC.

This clonotype appeared a few times. The chain is built from TRBV20-1 and TRBJ1-2; D may be TRBD1 (6 bases). The germline gives CDR1 DFQATT, CDR2 SNEGSKA (reference sequence). V was clipped by 6 bases and J by 0 bases, with 14 bases between them. The CDR3 sequence is 14 residues long. In nucleotides, the CDR3 is TGCAGTGCAGCAAGCGGGGGGCCTAACTATGGCTACACCTTC. It codes for CSAASGGPNYGYTF.